The 16 T cell receptor beta chains below were found in one sample sequenced in a study of technical replicates of blood from a few donors. Data came from immunoSEQ multiplex PCR; TCRdb stores just in-frame clones and leaves some out. The profile covers 72,000 or so clones, with just under 95% appearing a single time and about 0.38% taken by the ten largest. Input material: T cells isolated from PBMCs. These receptors originate from a human donor in good health.

The CDR3 nucleotides are TGTGCCAGCAGACGCGGGACGACAGGAAACACCATATATTTT. Protein: CASRRGTTGNTIYF. V is TRBV6-5 and J is TRBJ1-3; D might be TRBD1 (5 bases). V shed 6 bases and J shed 4 bases, with 13 bases lying between them. Germline V gives CDR1 MNHEY, CDR2 SVGAGI. This CDR3 contains 14 residues.

This sequence joins TRBV4-1 and TRBJ2-5; the D gene is possibly TRBD2 (5 bases). V shed 4 bases and J shed 2 bases, with 11 bases lying between them. Per the germline V gene, CDR1 is MGHRA and CDR2 is YSYEKL. This CDR3 has 14 amino acids. As DNA, the CDR3 is TGCGCCAGCAGCCTTCGGACTCCTCAAGAGACCCAGTACTTC. Amino acids: CASSLRTPQETQYF.

The gene calls are TRBV28 and TRBJ2-3; a weak D match, TRBD2 (6 bases). This CDR3 contains 16 residues. Per the germline V gene, CDR1 is MDHEN and CDR2 is SYDVKM. The V gene lost 4 bases and the J gene lost 6 bases, with 20 bases spanning the gap. This chain's CDR3 is CASSSRGSGGRDTQYF. In nucleotides, the CDR3 is TGTGCCAGCAGTTCCCGGGGCTCAGGAGGGAGGGATACGCAGTATTTT. The variable domain in full, with the rest retrieved from reference TRBV28 and TRBJ2-3, is DVKVTQSSRYLVKRTGEKVFLECVQDMDHENMFWYRQDPGLGLRLIYFSYDVKMKEKGDIPEGYSVSREKKERFSLILESASTNQTSMYLCASSSRGSGGRDTQYFGPGTRLTVL.

V usage is TRBV11-3 and J usage is TRBJ2-3; D is ambiguous. With 5 bases removed from V and 5 bases from J, the gap between germline ends came to 11 bases. Germline CDR1 and CDR2: SGHNT and YENEEA. CDR3 length equals 13 residues. DNA of the CDR3: TGTGCCAGCAGCCTCTCCGGTTTAGATACGCAGTATTTT. This translates into CASSLSGLDTQYF.

The CDR3 region has the DNA TGTGCCAGCAGCCCGGGCTCTAGCGGGGCCCGCAATGAGCAGTTCTTC. Residues: CASSPGSSGARNEQFF. V usage is TRBV7-3 and J usage is TRBJ2-1; 9 bases agree with TRBD2. CDR3 length equals 16 residues. The V gene end was trimmed by 5 bases and the J gene end by 6 bases; junction bases not matched to a gene: 11. The germline V gene has CDR1 SGHTA and CDR2 FQGTGA.

The chain carries TRBV14 and TRBJ1-1, with 11 bases lining up with TRBD1. J lost 0 bases, V lost 0 bases, and 0 bases had no gene match. Germline assignment: CDR1 SGHDN and CDR2 FVKESK. The CDR3 contains 16 residues. The CDR3 DNA follows: TGTGCCAGCAGCCAAGAGGGACAGGGGGTGAACACTGAAGCTTTCTTT. The encoded protein is CASSQEGQGVNTEAFF. Full variable domain (rest looked up from reference TRBV14 and TRBJ1-1): EAGVTQFPSHSVIEKGQTVTLRCDPISGHDNLYWYRRVMGKEIKFLLHFVKESKQDESGMPNNRFLAERTGGTYSTLKVQPAELEDSGVYFCASSQEGQGVNTEAFFGQGTRLTVV.

V gene TRBV27 combines with J gene TRBJ2-7; TRBD1 is a possible D gene (5 bases). The germline gives CDR1 MNHEY, CDR2 SMNVEV (reference sequence). The CDR3 covers 14 residues. V lost 2 bases and J lost 3, with 11 bases in between. CDR3 residues: CASSLGRGYYEQYF. CDR3 DNA sequence: TGTGCCAGCAGTTTAGGAAGGGGATACTACGAGCAGTACTTC.

V usage is TRBV19 and J usage is TRBJ2-5, with 8 bases identical to TRBD1. The CDR3 has 17 amino acids. Germline trimming cut 0 bases from V and 5 bases from J; bases unmatched to any gene: 11. Germline CDR1 and CDR2: LNHDA and SQIVND (reference sequence). CDR3 region: CASSIDRAGGEVETQYF. CDR3 in DNA: TGTGCCAGTAGTATAGACCGAGCAGGGGGCGAGGTGGAGACCCAGTACTTC.

The rearrangement joins TRBV27 to TRBJ2-1, with 14 bases fitting TRBD2. Germline-derived CDR1 and CDR2 are MNHEY and SMNVEV (reference sequence). The V and J ends lost 0 bases and 0 bases, in that order; junction bases with no gene match: 10. CDR3 length: 21 amino acids. This CDR3 reads CASSLSEPGLAGASSYNEQFF. The CDR3 DNA follows: TGTGCCAGCAGTTTATCGGAACCGGGACTAGCGGGGGCAAGCTCCTACAATGAGCAGTTCTTC.

The CDR3 region is CASSLVSTGFTGELFF. As DNA, the CDR3 is TGCGCCAGCAGCTTGGTATCTACAGGCTTCACCGGGGAGCTGTTTTTT. The genes are TRBV5-1 and TRBJ2-2; TRBD1 might be the D (5 bases). The CDR3 totals 16 residues. CDR1 and CDR2 from the germline V gene are SGHRS and YFSETQ. Trimming shortened V by 0 bases and J by 4 bases, and 13 bases separated the two germline ends.

The gene calls are TRBV7-9 and TRBJ1-1; no firm D call. The CDR3 is made up of 11 amino acids. Germline V CDR1 and CDR2: SEHNR, FQNEAQ (reference sequence). Trimming took 7 bases from V and 2 from J, leaving 5 bases between them. DNA of the CDR3: TGTGCCAGCACCCTCAACACTGAAGCTTTCTTT. Translated: CASTLNTEAFF.

The chain is built from TRBV5-4 and TRBJ2-7, with D tentatively TRBD2 (5 bases). This CDR3 contains 12 residues. CDR1 is SGHNT and CDR2 is YYREEE in the germline V gene (reference sequence). Trimming removed 2 bases from V and 7 bases from J, with 10 bases in between. The CDR3 region has the DNA TGTGCCAGCAGCTTAGGATCGGGAGAGCAGTACTTC. It codes for CASSLGSGEQYF.

The chain uses TRBV10-3 and TRBJ2-7; tentative D call: TRBD2 (6 bases). The germline CDR1 and CDR2 sequences are ENHRY and SYGVKD. This CDR3 is 17 amino acids long. V was pared by 3 bases and J by 0 bases, with 18 bases between. DNA of the CDR3: TGTGCCATCAGTGATAGGAGGCTAGCGCCTCGCTCCTACGAGCAGTACTTC. It encodes CAISDRRLAPRSYEQYF.

The rearrangement links TRBV6-1 to TRBJ2-7; 8 positions agree with TRBD2. The germline CDR1 and CDR2 sequences are MNHNS and SASEGT. There are 15 residues in the CDR3. The J segment lost 5 bases and the V segment lost 0 bases, leaving 6 bases of the junction unmatched. The CDR3 DNA is TGTGCCAGCAGTGAAGCGAAGCGGGAGTTTGACGAGCAGTACTTC. This codes for CASSEAKREFDEQYF.

V usage is TRBV19 and J usage is TRBJ1-2, with D perhaps matching TRBD1 (5 bases). Germline V gene sequence: CDR1 LNHDA, CDR2 SQIVND (reference sequence). The germline V and J ends were trimmed by 10 bases and 6 bases, with 15 bases remaining between them. The CDR3 length is 12 residues. CDR3 nucleotide sequence: TGTGCCACCGGAAATTCAGGGAATGGCTACACCTTC. It codes for CATGNSGNGYTF.

The rearrangement links TRBV5-5 to TRBJ1-2; perhaps TRBD1 as D (6 bases). The germline V and J ends were trimmed by 2 bases and 7 bases, with 21 bases remaining between them. Germline CDR1 and CDR2: SGHKS and YYEKEE (reference sequence). The CDR3 totals 16 residues. CDR3 amino acids: CASSFEPQGIGGGYTF. The CDR3 region has the DNA TGTGCCAGCAGCTTCGAACCACAGGGAATAGGAGGTGGCTACACCTTC. The full variable domain, completed using reference TRBV5-5 and TRBJ1-2, is DAGVTQSPTHLIKTRGQQVTLRCSPISGHKSVSWYQQVLGQGPQFIFQYYEKEERGRGNFPDRFSARQFPNYSSELNVNALLLGDSALYLCASSFEPQGIGGGYTFGSGTRLTVV.